A single sample is the source of the 11 T cell receptor beta chains below, sequenced in a study of metastatic and nonmetastatic thyroid tumors. MiXCR was used by TCRdb to re-call the PCR reads. Of about 59,000 clones in the sample, under 20% are singletons; the top ten hold just under 9.5%. Thyroid surgery was performed in patients who had received no treatment beforehand. Sequenced input: blood. Every receptor here comes from a male donor with papillary thyroid cancer or a benign thyroid nodule (not recorded which). Some clones in this sample may be carry-over from other donors' samples.

In this sample, this clone turned up many times. This chain joins TRBV4-2 and TRBJ2-3, with D possibly matching TRBD1 (6 bases). V lost 1 base and J lost 0, with 11 bases in between. Germline CDR1 is LGHNA and CDR2 is YNFKEQ. This CDR3 is built from 16 residues. The CDR3 nucleotides are TGTGCCAGCAGCCAAGCAACAGGGCCTAGCACAGATACGCAGTATTTT. Translating gives CASSQATGPSTDTQYF.

This clone was seen repeatedly, ten times or more. The gene calls are TRBV6-1 and TRBJ1-1; a possible D gene is TRBD1 (5 bases). V dropped 6 bases and J dropped 8 bases, with 10 bases sitting between them. Germline values: CDR1 MNHNS, CDR2 SASEGT. The CDR3 extends over 11 amino acids. The CDR3, as DNA: TGTGCCAGCAGCCGGGACGGCGAAGCTTTCTTT. Translating gives CASSRDGEAFF.

The sample holds many counts of this clone. This chain uses TRBV5-6 with TRBJ2-1; maybe TRBD2 (7 bases). In germline, CDR1 is SGHDT, CDR2 YYEEEE. The V end was cut by 4 bases, the J end by 8 bases, with 22 bases between. CDR3 length: 16 residues. CDR3 sequence (DNA): TGTGCCAGCAGCACCGGTGGGGGGGGCCCTGGCTATGAGCAGTTCTTC. It specifies CASSTGGGGPGYEQFF. Full variable domain (missing parts from reference TRBV5-6 and TRBJ2-1): DAGVTQSPTHLIKTRGQQVTLRCSPKSGHDTVSWYQQALGQGPQFIFQYYEEEERQRGNFPDRFSGHQFPNYSSELNVNALLLGDSALYLCASSTGGGGPGYEQFFGPGTRLTVL.

This clone was observed many times. This chain joins TRBV6-5 and TRBJ1-5; a possible D gene is TRBD1 (5 bases). The V gene lost 2 bases and the J gene lost 7 bases, with 15 bases spanning the gap. Germline V CDR1 and CDR2: MNHEY, SVGAGI. There are 15 residues in the CDR3. The CDR3 DNA is TGTGCCAGCAGTTACCCTCCAGGGAGCTCGCAGCCCCAGCATTTT. It specifies CASSYPPGSSQPQHF.

The chain employs TRBV29-1 and TRBJ2-2; 13 positions match TRBD2. CDR3 length: 19 amino acids. CDR1 is SQVTM and CDR2 is ANQGSEA in the germline V gene. The V gene end was trimmed by 7 bases and the J gene end by 0 bases; junction bases not matched to a gene: 14. CDR3 nucleotide sequence: TGCAGCGCTACACCACGGGGGACTAGCGGGACCGCGAACACCGGGGAGCTGTTTTTT. It is translated as CSATPRGTSGTANTGELFF.

This clone has at least ten counts. Other DNA sequences from this sample encode an identical CDR3 as well. The rearrangement links TRBV19 to TRBJ2-3; no definite D call. Germline V lookup: CDR1 LNHDA, CDR2 SQIVND (reference sequence). V shed 4 bases and J shed 0 bases, with 11 bases lying between them. The CDR3 runs to 15 residues. The CDR3 loop is CASSSGQVSTDTQYF. The CDR3 DNA follows: TGTGCCAGTAGTAGTGGGCAGGTGAGCACAGATACGCAGTATTTT.

There are many counts of this clone. This chain links TRBV25-1 with TRBJ1-6; TRBD1 matches at 9 bases. V shed 6 bases, J shed 7 bases, and the junction held 4 bases outside the gene matches. In germline, CDR1 is MGHDK, CDR2 SYGVNS. This CDR3 has 14 amino acids. The CDR3 here is CASRRDRANSPLHF. DNA of the CDR3: TGTGCCAGCAGACGGGACAGGGCAAATTCACCCCTCCACTTT.

This clone showed up many times. This may be a read error, as it is one base from a much larger clone. The chain combines TRBV6-6 with TRBJ1-2; D may be TRBD1 (5 bases). The CDR3 has 17 residues. CDR1 and CDR2 (germline): MNHNY, SVGAGI (reference sequence). CDR3 DNA: TGTGCCAGCAGTTACTCGTGGGTCAAGCCTTGGGACTATGACTACACCTTC. Translating it yields CASSYSWVKPWDYDYTF.

The chain employs TRBV20-1 and TRBJ2-7; TRBD1 or TRBD2 may be the D gene (5 bases each). Germline-derived CDR1 and CDR2 are DFQATT and SNEGSKA (reference sequence). The CDR3 covers 14 residues. With 5 bases removed from V and 2 bases from J, the gap between germline ends came to 16 bases. The CDR3 DNA is TGCAGTGCTCCATCGGGACGCCTCGCCTACGAGCAGTACTTC. It is translated as CSAPSGRLAYEQYF.

This clone was counted ten times or more. The CDR3 reads CASSPKPRGTQYF. The CDR3, as DNA: TGTGCCAGCAGTCCTAAGCCCCGAGGTACGCAGTATTTT. The chain links TRBV6-1 to TRBJ2-3; D remains unclear. This CDR3 has 13 residues. Germline CDR1 and CDR2: MNHNS and SASEGT. V dropped 5 bases and J dropped 8 bases, with 14 bases sitting between them.

This clone has ten or more counts. V usage is TRBV9 and J usage is TRBJ2-1; 9 nucleotides line up with TRBD2. The length of the CDR3 is 15 residues. V shed 4 bases and J 3 bases; nucleotides not matched to a gene: 5. Germline V lookup: CDR1 SGDLS, CDR2 YYNGEE. In nucleotides, the CDR3 is TGTGCCAGCAGCCCCCAGACTAGCGGCTACAATGAGCAGTTCTTC. Translated, it gives CASSPQTSGYNEQFF.